Presented here are 30 T cell receptor beta chains from one specimen sequenced in a study of response to subunit inactivated influenza vaccine. TCRdb reprocessed the RT-PCR reads via MiXCR and lists one record per CDR3 protein. This sample has more than 500,000 distinct CDR3 sequences, with around 11% found just once. This same sample was also part of a study on T cells expressing NK-cell markers. That paper notes: For TCR beta, cDNA was produced by 5'RACE template switching with UMIs.

The sample here was PBMCs from blood, taken on the day of vaccination. The source of these receptors is a man in his forties or fifties who received an inactivated influenza vaccine.

This clonotype occurred many times. This chain links TRBV7-9 with TRBJ1-4; D unclear. Trimming removed 1 base at V and 6 bases at J, with 0 bases between. The CDR3 is 11 residues long. Germline CDR1 and CDR2: SEHNR and FQNEAQ (reference sequence). The CDR3 loop reads CASSLDEKLFF. The CDR3 DNA reads TGTGCCAGCAGCTTAGATGAAAAACTGTTTTTT.

The V and J genes are TRBV20-1 and TRBJ2-7, with 11 bases aligning to TRBD2. With 5 bases clipped from V and 1 base from J, the junction kept 4 bases outside the gene matches. CDR1 and CDR2 (germline): DFQATT, SNEGSKA (reference sequence). This CDR3 contains 14 residues. This chain's CDR3 is CSAPASGRSYEQYF. DNA of the CDR3: TGCAGTGCTCCAGCTAGCGGGAGGTCCTACGAGCAGTACTTC.

The chain employs TRBV20-1 and TRBJ2-7, with D unclear. CDR1 and CDR2 from the germline V gene are DFQATT and SNEGSKA (reference sequence). This CDR3 contains 11 residues. V lost 3 bases and J 4 bases, leaving 7 bases between the germline ends. The CDR3 spells CSASMAYEQYF. The DNA of the CDR3 is TGCAGTGCTAGCATGGCATACGAGCAGTACTTC.

This clonotype appeared a few times. The J gene is TRBJ2-5, the V gene TRBV10-3; D is possibly TRBD1 (5 bases). The CDR3 runs to 13 residues. The V gene lost 6 bases and the J gene lost 2 bases, with 10 bases spanning the gap. Germline-derived CDR1 and CDR2 are ENHRY and SYGVKD. CDR3 sequence: CAIRAGRQETQYF. The CDR3 DNA reads as TGTGCCATCAGGGCAGGGCGGCAAGAGACCCAGTACTTC.

As regards this clonotype: Just one base apart from a much larger clone, this may be a read error. The chain has TRBV12-3 or TRBV12-4 and TRBJ2-5; no clear D. The CDR3 covers 12 residues. V lost 1 base, J lost 6 bases, and 6 bases lay in between. CDR3: CASSLEDQTQYF. CDR3 sequence (DNA): TGTGCCAGCAGTTTAGAGGACCAGACCCAGTACTTC.

V is TRBV7-8 and J is TRBJ1-2, with 8 bases lining up with TRBD1. With 1 base clipped from V and 3 bases from J, the junction kept 7 bases outside the gene matches. The CDR3 spans 16 residues. Germline CDR1 is SGHVS and CDR2 is FQNEAQ. CDR3 bases: TGTGCCAGCAGCTTAGATGCAGGGGGCTTAGACTATGGCTACACCTTC. Its protein product is CASSLDAGGLDYGYTF.

This rearrangement joins TRBV6-4 to TRBJ1-4; D unresolved. The CDR3 contains 15 residues. The germline V and J ends were trimmed by 0 bases and 7 bases, with 12 bases remaining between them. The germline gives CDR1 MRHNA, CDR2 SNTAGT. The CDR3 DNA follows: TGTGCCAGCAGTGACTCGGCTACCCACGGTGAAAAACTGTTTTTT. Translated, it gives CASSDSATHGEKLFF.

The chain recombines TRBV2 with TRBJ1-5; D is unresolved. Per germline, CDR1 SNHLY and CDR2 FYNNEI. Trimming shortened V by 1 base and J by 3 bases, and 10 bases separated the two germline ends. The CDR3 runs to 15 residues. The CDR3 sequence is CASSEGYGFNQPQHF. As DNA, the CDR3 is TGTGCCAGCAGTGAAGGCTATGGCTTCAATCAGCCCCAGCATTTT.

The rearrangement uses TRBV12-3 or TRBV12-4 and TRBJ1-3; D is uncertain. V lost 8 bases to trimming and J lost 0 bases, with 8 bases between them. The CDR3 is made up of 13 amino acids. CDR3 nucleotides: TGTGCCAGCCGGCCGAGCTCTGGAAACACCATATATTTT. Translated: CASRPSSGNTIYF.

This clonotype has only a few counts. The chain is built from TRBV5-1 and TRBJ2-7; 9 bases match TRBD1. Germline V gives CDR1 SGHRS, CDR2 YFSETQ. The CDR3 loop spans 20 amino acids. After removal of 0 bases from V and 3 bases from J, the junction contained 19 bases not matched to a gene. In nucleotides, the CDR3 is TGCGCCAGCAGCTTGGCCCCCAACAGGGGGCGGACTGCCGACTACTACGAGCAGTACTTC. Translation gives CASSLAPNRGRTADYYEQYF.

This clonotype turned up a few times. This chain uses TRBV7-9 with TRBJ2-5; 7 bases align to TRBD1. Germline trimming cut 1 base from V and 2 bases from J; bases unmatched to any gene: 10. Germline CDR1 SEHNR, CDR2 FQNEAQ (reference sequence). CDR3 length equals 17 residues. CDR3 coding DNA: TGTGCCAGCAGCTTAGACGTATCAGGGACAGCACAAGAGACCCAGTACTTC. Translating it yields CASSLDVSGTAQETQYF.

This clonotype was seen a few times. The chain has TRBV20-1 and TRBJ2-3; TRBD2 agrees at 7 bases. Looked up from germline, CDR1 is DFQATT and CDR2 is SNEGSKA (reference sequence). The CDR3 is 16 amino acids. J was trimmed by 1 base and V by 2 bases; bases with no gene match: 9. CDR3 nucleotides: TGCAGTGCTAGATGGGGGGGAATGCGGGGCACAGATACGCAGTATTTT. It is translated as CSARWGGMRGTDTQYF.

This clonotype was seen a few times. The rearrangement uses TRBV5-1 and TRBJ2-1; D assignment may be TRBD1 or TRBD2 (5 bases each). Deletions cut 4 bases from V and 5 bases from J, with 13 bases between. CDR1 SGHRS and CDR2 YFSETQ come from the germline V gene. This CDR3 comprises 14 residues. DNA of the CDR3: TGCGCCAGCAGCAATGGGGGACGAGACAATGAGCAGTTCTTC. It encodes CASSNGGRDNEQFF.

This clonotype showed up many times. The rearrangement uses TRBV15 and TRBJ2-1; D unresolved. Between the trimmed V and J ends, which lost 0 bases and 3 bases, there was a span of 9 bases. Germline CDR1 reads LNHNV; CDR2 reads YYDKDF (reference sequence). This CDR3 region has 15 residues. Written as DNA, the CDR3 is TGTGCCACCAGCAGAGAGAACTTTGACTACAATGAGCAGTTCTTC. Translating it yields CATSRENFDYNEQFF. Supplemented by reference TRBV15 and TRBJ2-1, the full variable domain reads DAMVIQNPRYQVTQFGKPVTLSCSQTLNHNVMYWYQQKSSQAPKLLFHYYDKDFNNEADTPDNFQSRRPNTSFCFLDIRSPGLGDTAMYLCATSRENFDYNEQFFGPGTRLTVL.

The rearrangement links TRBV12-3 or TRBV12-4 to TRBJ1-4; 9 nucleotides align to TRBD1. V was pared by 5 bases and J by 8 bases, with 6 bases of the junction left unmatched. The CDR3 is 14 amino acids. In DNA, the CDR3 is TGTGCCAGCAGTAACCGGGACAGGGACGAAAAACTGTTTTTT. It specifies CASSNRDRDEKLFF.

This clonotype was detected a few times. The CDR3 bases are TGTGCCAGCAGCGAAAGCCGTACAGGGGGTGCGTCCTACAATGAGCAGTTCTTC. This translates into CASSESRTGGASYNEQFF. V is TRBV11-1 and J is TRBJ2-1; 8 bases map to TRBD1. This CDR3 is 18 amino acids long. J was trimmed by 1 base and V by 5 bases; bases with no gene match: 13. Per germline, CDR1 SGHAT and CDR2 FQDESV (reference sequence).

This chain links TRBV5-5 with TRBJ1-5; D is uncertain. The V gene lost 0 bases and the J gene lost 4 bases, with 14 bases spanning the gap. CDR1 and CDR2 (germline): SGHKS, YYEKEE (reference sequence). CDR3 size: 16 residues. CDR3 DNA: TGTGCCAGCAGCTTGGAGGGCGTGGGGAGGAATCAGCCCCAGCATTTT. As protein: CASSLEGVGRNQPQHF.

This clonotype was detected only a few times. The gene calls are TRBV12-3 or TRBV12-4 and TRBJ1-2; no clear D. Trimming left V 1 base short and J 7 bases short, with 7 bases between. This CDR3 is built from 12 residues. The chain's CDR3 is CASSLGSLGYTF. The CDR3 DNA sequence: TGTGCCAGCAGTTTAGGAAGCCTTGGCTACACCTTC.

The V and J genes are TRBV4-1 and TRBJ2-1; 9 bases match TRBD2. Germline trimming cut 0 bases from V and 9 bases from J; bases unmatched to any gene: 15. This CDR3 spans 18 amino acids. Germline lookup yields CDR1 MGHRA and CDR2 YSYEKL. The CDR3 bases are TGCGCCAGCAGCCAAGATCTACCCCTGGAGCGGGGGGCCGGTGAGCAGTTCTTC. Its protein product is CASSQDLPLERGAGEQFF.

The chain recombines TRBV7-4 with TRBJ2-4; no reliable D call. Germline lookup yields CDR1 SGHVT and CDR2 SQSDAQ. V shed 5 bases and J shed 0 bases, with 11 bases lying between them. The CDR3 loop spans 15 amino acids. This CDR3 is CASSRALIAKNIQYF. The CDR3 region has the DNA TGTGCCAGCAGCCGCGCTCTAATAGCCAAAAACATTCAGTACTTC.

The chain combines TRBV7-2 with TRBJ2-5; 7 bases fit TRBD1. Germline V gene sequence: CDR1 SGHTA, CDR2 FQGNSA. The ends lost 7 bases at V and 5 bases at J; junction bases unmatched: 10. This CDR3 has 14 residues. DNA for the CDR3: TGTGCCAGCACGAGGGGACAGAGGACGGAGACCCAGTACTTC. It encodes CASTRGQRTETQYF.

This clonotype was detected a few times. This chain joins TRBV28 and TRBJ1-2, with D uncertain. V lost 3 bases and J lost 4, with 9 bases in between. CDR1 and CDR2 (germline): MDHEN, SYDVKM. This CDR3 is 13 amino acids long. The CDR3 here is CASSFKGTYGYTF. The CDR3 DNA reads as TGTGCCAGCAGTTTTAAGGGCACCTATGGCTACACCTTC.

This clonotype appeared a few times. V and J are TRBV20-1 and TRBJ2-1; 8 nucleotides align to TRBD1. Germline CDR1 reads DFQATT; CDR2 reads SNEGSKA (reference sequence). V trimming: 5 bases; J trimming: 10 bases; junction bases outside the gene matches: 16. This CDR3 is built from 15 residues. CDR3 in DNA: TGCAGTGCTCCCCCCTCACAGGGGGTAGCTTGGGAGCAGTTCTTC. This translates into CSAPPSQGVAWEQFF.

The chain carries TRBV29-1 and TRBJ2-4; unclear D gene. The CDR3 is 13 residues long. The germline gives CDR1 SQVTM, CDR2 ANQGSEA. V gave up 2 bases and J gave up 6 bases, with 11 bases separating them. The CDR3 DNA reads TGCAGCGTTGAAAGGGATAGAGGAAACATTCAGTACTTC. This codes for CSVERDRGNIQYF. Drawing the rest from reference TRBV29-1 and TRBJ2-4, the complete variable domain is SAVISQKPSRDICQRGTSLTIQCQVDSQVTMMFWYRQQPGQSLTLIATANQGSEATYESGFVIDKFPISRPNLTFSTLTVSNMSPEDSSIYLCSVERDRGNIQYFGAGTRLSVL.

This clonotype was counted ten times or more. The V call is TRBV10-3, the J call TRBJ1-6, with 7 bases identical to TRBD1. The CDR3 sequence is 12 residues long. V lost 5 bases to trimming and J lost 10 bases; unmatched junction nucleotides: 2. The germline CDR1 and CDR2 sequences are ENHRY and SYGVKD. CDR3 sequence (DNA): TGTGCCATCAGTACAGGGGAATCACCCCTCCACTTT. Protein: CAISTGESPLHF.

The CDR3 DNA follows: TGTGCCAGCAGTTACTACCCCGGGACAGGCTATTCTCTAGCCAAAAACATTCAGTACTTC. Residues: CASSYYPGTGYSLAKNIQYF. The V and J genes are TRBV6-2 or TRBV6-3 and TRBJ2-4; TRBD1 agrees at 8 bases. The CDR3 runs 20 residues. The germline V gene encodes CDR1 MNHEY and CDR2 SVGEGT. Trimming took 1 base from V and 0 from J; bases not matched to a gene: 14.

This clonotype was found a few times. The chain has TRBV28 and TRBJ2-3; TRBD1 is a possible D gene (5 bases). Germline values: CDR1 MDHEN, CDR2 SYDVKM. The CDR3 contains 13 residues. V was trimmed by 4 bases and J by 4 bases, leaving 9 bases between them. The CDR3 bases are TGTGCCAGCAGTTGGCAGGGTGCAGATACGCAGTATTTT. It translates to CASSWQGADTQYF.

This clonotype was observed a handful of times. The chain uses TRBV7-2 and TRBJ2-2; D possibly corresponds to TRBD1 (6 bases). CDR3 length equals 14 residues. The V and J ends lost 4 bases and 6 bases respectively, with 12 bases between them. Germline CDR1 reads SGHTA; CDR2 reads FQGNSA. The DNA of the CDR3 is TGTGCCAGCAGCTCCAGGCAGGGGCCCGGGGAGCTGTTTTTT. Its protein is CASSSRQGPGELFF.

The rearrangement links TRBV28 to TRBJ2-6; 8 bases line up with TRBD1. Unmatched junction bases numbered 4, after V lost 2 bases and J lost 1 base. CDR1 MDHEN and CDR2 SYDVKM come from the germline V gene. The CDR3 consists of 17 residues. CDR3 bases: TGTGCCAGCAGTTTAGGGACAGGCAAATCTGGGGCCAACGTCCTGACTTTC. The encoded protein is CASSLGTGKSGANVLTF.

On this clonotype: This likely comes from a read error, as the CDR3 has no conserved phenylalanine or tryptophan at its end. The chain has TRBV12-3 or TRBV12-4 and TRBJ2-5; tentatively, D is TRBD2 (6 bases). The CDR3 is made up of 15 amino acids. V was shortened by 6 bases and J by 3 bases, with 17 bases between the two germline ends. The CDR3 reads CASSPKTSPKETQYL. CDR3 sequence (DNA): TGTGCCAGCAGCCCTAAGACTAGTCCCAAAGAGACCCAGTACCTC.